This T cell receptor (beta chain) was sequenced in a study of identical twins. Study-wide results and limits: Monozygotic twins shared more out-of-frame TCR alpha than recombination models predicted. Cord blood beta clonotypes present at high abundance carried fewer insertions; no such pattern appeared in memory repertoires.

Germline V gene data show CDR1 as SGHRS and CDR2 as YFSETQ. The CDR3 has 14 amino acids. Trimming shortened V by 4 bases and J by 0 bases, and 10 bases separated the two germline ends. This clonotype appeared a few times. Antigen: not known. One entry per CDR3 protein, called by TCRdb with MiXCR from the 5' RACE reads. This table has 550,000 to 700,000 distinct CDR3 sequences, 21% appearing once. A further study also used this sample, focusing on T cells expressing NK-cell markers. That study reports: Sequencing of TCR beta repertoires drew on sorted CD3+CD56+NKG2C+, CD3+CD56+NKG2C- and CD3+CD56-NKG2C+ T cells. One observes that, in several donors, these clonotypes were also the leading ones within the CD3+CD56-NKG2C+ fraction.

Source material: PBMCs. The chain couples TRBV5-1 to TRBJ1-1; D gene ambiguous. The receptor's source is a woman between 18 and 29 years old in good health. The CDR3 protein is CASSTTLMNTEAFF. The CDR3 DNA follows: TGCGCCAGCAGCACGACACTAATGAACACTGAAGCTTTCTTT.